A single sample gave rise to the 13 T cell receptor beta chains below, sequenced in a study of cytomegalovirus exposure and HLA in healthy donors. Only in-frame clones appear in the TCRdb table, and some are missing; sequencing was by immunoSEQ multiplex PCR. The sample shows around 350,000 clones, 80% to 90% of them seen only once. Input material: PBMCs. The origin of the receptors is a young woman in good health and CMV-seronegative.

The rearrangement uses TRBV19 and TRBJ1-2; 7 nucleotides align to TRBD1. Germline V gives CDR1 LNHDA, CDR2 SQIVND (reference sequence). The CDR3 consists of 15 residues. The junction had 8 bases not matched to a gene; V was cut back by 5 bases and J by 2 bases. Written as DNA, the CDR3 is TGTGCCAGTAGTCGAACAGGGGACAGAAACTATGGCTACACCTTC. Protein product: CASSRTGDRNYGYTF.

CDR3 bases: TGTGCCACCAGCTCTTGGACAGGGGGTGGCTATGGCTACACCTTC. Protein sequence: CATSSWTGGGYGYTF. The chain links TRBV15 to TRBJ1-2, with 10 nucleotides matching TRBD1. The CDR3 has 15 amino acids. CDR1 and CDR2 from the germline V gene are LNHNV and YYDKDF (reference sequence). The J segment lost 4 bases and the V segment lost 5 bases, leaving 7 bases of the junction unmatched.

J is TRBJ2-1 and V is TRBV6-1; 12 nucleotides align to TRBD2. This CDR3 is built from 15 residues. Germline assignment: CDR1 MNHNS and CDR2 SASEGT. V shed 6 bases and J 4 bases; nucleotides not matched to a gene: 4. The DNA of the CDR3 is TGTGCCAGCAGGCGGACTAGCGGGGCTTACAATGAGCAGTTCTTC. It yields the protein CASRRTSGAYNEQFF.

The chain has TRBV6-1 and TRBJ1-2; TRBD1 is a possible D gene (5 bases). This CDR3 is built from 14 residues. Germline V gives CDR1 MNHNS, CDR2 SASEGT. V was shortened by 8 bases and J by 0 bases, with 13 bases between the two germline ends. The CDR3 loop is CASVGGVTNYGYTF. Written as DNA, the CDR3 is TGTGCCAGCGTGGGGGGAGTGACTAACTATGGCTACACCTTC.

This clone turned up a few times. V and J are TRBV28 and TRBJ1-5; 7 bases agree with TRBD1. Germline-derived CDR1 and CDR2 are MDHEN and SYDVKM. With V trimmed by 7 bases and J by 4 bases, 10 bases remained unmatched. The CDR3 runs 15 residues. In nucleotides, the CDR3 is TGTGCCAGCACCTTTGAAGACAGGGAAAATCAGCCCCAGCATTTT. It translates to CASTFEDRENQPQHF.

The V and J genes are TRBV5-1 and TRBJ2-1, with TRBD2 identical over 7 bases. Germline CDR1 SGHRS, CDR2 YFSETQ. V dropped 7 bases and J dropped 8; count of bases not matched to a gene: 6. The CDR3 spans 12 residues. Written as DNA, the CDR3 is TGCGCCAGCCGGGGAGGGTTGGATGAGCAGTTCTTC. Encoded protein: CASRGGLDEQFF.

The chain links TRBV28 to TRBJ1-3; 7 bases are shared with TRBD1. The ends lost 5 bases at V and 2 bases at J; junction bases unmatched: 6. This CDR3 region has 15 residues. Per germline, CDR1 MDHEN and CDR2 SYDVKM. The CDR3 spells CASSRQGLPGNTIYF. In DNA, the CDR3 is TGTGCCAGCAGTCGACAGGGATTACCTGGAAACACCATATATTTT.

The CDR3 sequence: CASSLVSGRAGEQFF. CDR3 nucleotides: TGTGCCAGCAGCTTGGTTAGCGGGAGGGCCGGTGAGCAGTTCTTC. V gene TRBV5-4 combines with J gene TRBJ2-1, with TRBD2 matching 11 bases. Germline V CDR1 and CDR2: SGHNT, YYREEE (reference sequence). This CDR3 region has 15 residues. With 0 bases clipped from V and 9 bases from J, the junction kept 5 bases outside the gene matches.

The chain uses TRBV15 and TRBJ2-1; D remains ambiguous. The CDR3 spans 14 residues. Between the trimmed V and J ends, which lost 8 bases and 0 bases, there was a span of 11 bases. Germline V gene sequence: CDR1 LNHNV, CDR2 YYDKDF (reference sequence). In DNA form, the CDR3 reads TGTGCCACCGGTCGAGCGAGCTCCTACAATGAGCAGTTCTTC. Encoded protein: CATGRASSYNEQFF.

This clone occurred a few times. This chain connects TRBV5-1 to TRBJ2-3; 8 bases map to TRBD2. Trimming at V came to 6 bases and at J to 0 bases, leaving 3 bases not matched to a gene. This CDR3 is 14 amino acids long. Per germline, CDR1 SGHRS and CDR2 YFSETQ. The CDR3 DNA follows: TGCGCCAGCACGGCTAGCGGGAGCACAGATACGCAGTATTTT. As protein: CASTASGSTDTQYF.

This clone was seen a single time. The chain uses TRBV28 and TRBJ2-7, with TRBD1 matching 8 bases. The ends lost 5 bases at V and 0 bases at J; junction bases unmatched: 15. The germline V gene encodes CDR1 MDHEN and CDR2 SYDVKM. The CDR3 runs 18 residues. CDR3: CASSPPGQDRGYSYEQYF. The DNA of the CDR3 is TGTGCCAGCAGTCCGCCAGGCCAAGACAGGGGATACTCCTACGAGCAGTACTTC. Combining the CDR3 with reference TRBV28 and TRBJ2-7 gives the whole variable domain DVKVTQSSRYLVKRTGEKVFLECVQDMDHENMFWYRQDPGLGLRLIYFSYDVKMKEKGDIPEGYSVSREKKERFSLILESASTNQTSMYLCASSPPGQDRGYSYEQYFGPGTRLTVT.

The J gene is TRBJ2-5, the V gene TRBV4-1; 8 bases agree with TRBD1. V was pared by 4 bases and J by 1 base, with 14 bases of the junction left unmatched. In germline, CDR1 is MGHRA, CDR2 YSYEKL. CDR3 length: 18 amino acids. This CDR3 reads CASSPPGGRQLGQETQYF. In DNA form, the CDR3 reads TGCGCCAGCAGCCCCCCAGGGGGCCGGCAATTGGGCCAAGAGACCCAGTACTTC.

The chain uses TRBV2 and TRBJ1-2, with 9 bases that match TRBD1. The CDR3 sequence is 21 residues long. V lost 5 bases, J lost 2 bases, and 24 bases stayed unmatched. Germline V gene sequence: CDR1 SNHLY, CDR2 FYNNEI. The chain's CDR3 is CASSPTQGALTRPVSNYGYTF. DNA for the CDR3: TGTGCCAGCAGTCCAACACAGGGGGCGTTAACTCGGCCCGTTTCGAACTATGGCTACACCTTC.